Below, one T cell receptor (beta chain) is given with its context. Its antigen remains unidentified. This record comes from a study of circulating and synovial CD4+ cells in juvenile arthritis. Germline V gene data show CDR1 as KGHSH and CDR2 as LQKENI. The V and J ends lost 6 bases and 3 bases, in that order; junction bases with no gene match: 4. CDR3 length: 13 amino acids. The data were produced by immunoSEQ multiplex PCR, yet TCRdb's version contains in-frame clones alone and is incomplete. There are roughly 32,000 clones in the sample; 90% to 95% occur only once, and around 0.7% lies in the top ten. Study findings and constraints: Compared with bulk blood, circulating pathogenic-like lymphocytes shared substantially more CDR3 sequences with synovial T cells. CPL and bulk CD4 samples differed at least tenfold in T cell genomes. These repertoires were less diverse than bulk blood CD4 repertoires.

The receptor comes from a human donor with juvenile idiopathic arthritis. Sequencing input: CD4+ T cells from blood. The rearrangement joins TRBV18 to TRBJ2-7, with 8 bases aligning to TRBD2. The CDR3 region has the DNA TGTGCCAGCTCTACTAGCGGCGACTACGAGCAGTACTTC. Translating it yields CASSTSGDYEQYF.